Sequencing of this T cell receptor beta chain was carried out in a study of cytomegalovirus exposure and HLA in healthy donors. Study-level findings and limits: Most observed TCR sequences were rare, whereas some public TCRs were detected in many donors. In a later analysis, first-cohort TCR clusters were found to tend to co-occur in the approximately 110 validation repertoires.

Repertoires were generated with immunoSEQ multiplex PCR, while TCRdb's copy carries only in-frame clones and drops some. This table has about 330,000 clones, 86% appearing once. The V gene's germline CDR1 is SGHTA and CDR2 FQGTGA. This CDR3 is built from 15 residues. Trimming left V 5 bases short and J 7 bases short, with 17 bases between. Concerning this clone itself: What it binds is unknown.

The chain combines TRBV7-3 with TRBJ2-2; D is undetermined. Sequencing was done on a sample of PBMCs. The sequence derives from a woman between 18 and 29 years old in good health and CMV-seronegative. CDR3 DNA sequence: TGTGCCAGCAGCCCAAAGACCGAGGCCAACGGGGAGCTGTTTTTT. Translating it yields CASSPKTEANGELFF.